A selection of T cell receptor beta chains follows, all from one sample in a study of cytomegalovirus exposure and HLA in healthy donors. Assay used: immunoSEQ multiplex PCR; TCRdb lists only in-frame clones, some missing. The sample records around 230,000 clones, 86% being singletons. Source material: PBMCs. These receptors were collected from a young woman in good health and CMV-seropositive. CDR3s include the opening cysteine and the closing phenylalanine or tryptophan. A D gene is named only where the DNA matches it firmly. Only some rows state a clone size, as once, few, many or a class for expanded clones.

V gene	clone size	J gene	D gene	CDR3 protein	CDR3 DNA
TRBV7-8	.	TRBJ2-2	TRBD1	CASSPKGPGGAWGGELFF	TGTGCCAGCAGCCCAAAGGGTCCAGGGGGCGCGTGGGGCGGGGAGCTGTTTTTT
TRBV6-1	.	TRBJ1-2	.	CASSENTGEGYTF	TGTGCCAGCAGTGAGAACACGGGGGAGGGCTACACCTTC
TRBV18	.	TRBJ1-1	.	CASSPSWQENTEAFF	TGTGCCAGCTCACCTTCCTGGCAGGAAAACACTGAAGCTTTCTTT
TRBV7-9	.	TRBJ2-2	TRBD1	CASSMGQGNTGELFF	TGTGCCAGCAGCATGGGACAGGGGAACACCGGGGAGCTGTTTTTT
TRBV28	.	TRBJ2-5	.	CASSLSPGQETQYF	TGTGCCAGCAGTTTATCCCCAGGCCAAGAGACCCAGTACTTC
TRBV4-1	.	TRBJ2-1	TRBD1	CASRLQGGEQFF	TGCGCCAGCAGACTACAGGGGGGTGAGCAGTTCTTC
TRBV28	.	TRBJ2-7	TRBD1	CASSGQGQFSFGEQYF	TGTGCCAGCAGCGGACAGGGTCAATTTTCTTTTGGCGAGCAGTACTTC
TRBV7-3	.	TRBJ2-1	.	CASSPSLPSYNEQFF	TGTGCCAGCAGCCCGAGCCTGCCGTCCTACAATGAGCAGTTCTTC
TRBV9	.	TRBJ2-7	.	CASSVGSGEGYEQYF	TGTGCCAGCAGCGTAGGTTCAGGGGAAGGGTACGAGCAGTACTTC
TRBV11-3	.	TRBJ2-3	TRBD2	CASSLPKLAGGSDTQYF	TGTGCCAGCAGCCTACCCAAACTAGCGGGAGGCTCAGATACGCAGTATTTT
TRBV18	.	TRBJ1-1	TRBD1	CASSSRQGLNTEAFF	TGTGCCAGCTCGTCTAGACAGGGGCTGAACACTGAAGCTTTCTTT
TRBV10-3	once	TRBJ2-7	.	CAISEQGLNEQYF	TGTGCCATCAGTGAACAGGGTCTCAACGAGCAGTACTTC
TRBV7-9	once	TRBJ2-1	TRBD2	CASSFSSGRAVEQFF	TGTGCCAGCAGCTTTTCTAGCGGGAGGGCCGTTGAGCAGTTCTTC
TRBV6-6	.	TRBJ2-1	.	CASSPTRSNEQFF	TGTGCCAGCAGTCCGACTAGGTCCAATGAGCAGTTCTTC
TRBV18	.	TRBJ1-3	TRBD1	CASSPRSDRDGNTIYF	TGTGCCAGCTCACCCAGATCGGACAGGGACGGAAACACCATATATTTT
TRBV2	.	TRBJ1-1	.	CASSEQVMNTEAFF	TGTGCCAGCAGCGAACAGGTCATGAACACTGAAGCTTTCTTT
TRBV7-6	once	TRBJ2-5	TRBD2	CASSLSSGAETQYF	TGTGCCAGCAGCTTATCTAGCGGGGCAGAGACCCAGTACTTC
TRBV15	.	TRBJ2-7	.	CATSRGFGPGERIKSYEQYF	TGTGCCACCAGCAGAGGATTTGGGCCCGGGGAACGGATCAAAAGCTACGAGCAGTACTTC
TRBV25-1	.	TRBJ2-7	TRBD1	CASSVPQGAYEQYF	TGTGCCAGCAGTGTCCCACAGGGGGCCTACGAGCAGTACTTC
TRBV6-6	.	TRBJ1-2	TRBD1	CASSFAQGVGGYTF	TGTGCCAGCAGTTTCGCACAGGGGGTAGGAGGCTACACCTTC
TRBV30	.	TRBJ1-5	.	CAWSVRQGNQPQHF	TGTGCCTGGAGTGTACGACAGGGCAATCAGCCCCAGCATTTT
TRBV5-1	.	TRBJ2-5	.	CASSTESSIETQYF	TGCGCCAGCAGCACAGAATCCTCCATAGAGACCCAGTACTTC
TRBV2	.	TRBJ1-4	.	CASSVEGATNEKLFF	TGTGCCAGCAGTGTAGAGGGTGCAACTAATGAAAAACTGTTTTTT
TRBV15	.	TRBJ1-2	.	CATSRGPGGGGDGYTF	TGTGCCACCAGCAGAGGCCCCGGGGGGGGTGGCGATGGCTACACCTTC
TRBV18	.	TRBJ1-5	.	CASSPPGGVGQPQHF	TGTGCCAGCTCACCACCGGGGGGGGTGGGTCAGCCCCAGCATTTT
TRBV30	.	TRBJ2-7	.	CAWTQEGFSYEQYF	TGTGCCTGGACCCAGGAGGGGTTTTCCTACGAGCAGTACTTC
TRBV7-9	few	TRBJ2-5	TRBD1	CASTLGEGAEETQYF	TGTGCCAGCACCCTCGGAGAGGGGGCCGAGGAGACCCAGTACTTC
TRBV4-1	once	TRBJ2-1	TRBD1	CASSQETGYNEQFF	TGCGCCAGCAGCCAAGAGACAGGGTACAATGAGCAGTTCTTC
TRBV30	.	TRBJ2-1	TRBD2	CAWSRGLDNEQFF	TGTGCCTGGAGTAGGGGACTAGACAATGAGCAGTTCTTC
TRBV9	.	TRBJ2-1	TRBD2	CASSDRTSGNEQFF	TGTGCCAGCAGCGATCGGACTAGCGGGAATGAGCAGTTCTTC
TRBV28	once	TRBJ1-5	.	CASRNTRDQPQHF	TGTGCCAGCAGGAATACCAGGGATCAGCCCCAGCATTTT
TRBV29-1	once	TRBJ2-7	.	CSVERGYEQYF	TGCAGCGTTGAACGGGGGTACGAGCAGTACTTC
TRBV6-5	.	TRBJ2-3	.	CATGRGDTQYF	TGTGCCACGGGGCGGGGAGATACGCAGTATTTT
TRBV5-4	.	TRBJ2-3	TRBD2	CASSTGTTGSPDTQYF	TGTGCCAGCAGCACCGGGACTACCGGAAGTCCAGATACGCAGTATTTT
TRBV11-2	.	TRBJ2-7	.	CASSLGPGPGREQYF	TGTGCCAGCAGCTTAGGCCCCGGCCCTGGGCGCGAGCAGTACTTC
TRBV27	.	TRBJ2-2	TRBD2	CASSYGTSGSFGELFF	TGTGCCAGCAGTTATGGGACTAGCGGGAGTTTCGGGGAGCTGTTTTTT
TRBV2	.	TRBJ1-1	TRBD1	CASSYTGGEAFF	TGTGCCAGCAGTTATACAGGGGGTGAAGCTTTCTTT
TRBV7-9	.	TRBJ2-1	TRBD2	CASSSTSSGLPGAQFF	TGTGCCAGCAGCTCTACCTCTAGCGGCCTCCCCGGGGCGCAGTTCTTC
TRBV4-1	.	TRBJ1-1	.	CASNPAYGSNTEAFF	TGCGCCAGCAATCCCGCGTACGGGTCGAACACTGAAGCTTTCTTT
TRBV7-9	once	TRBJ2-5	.	CASSLKDNQETQYF	TGTGCCAGCAGCTTAAAGGACAACCAAGAGACCCAGTACTTC
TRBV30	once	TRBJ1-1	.	CAWSHSGTEAFF	TGTGCCTGGAGCCACTCGGGCACTGAAGCTTTCTTT
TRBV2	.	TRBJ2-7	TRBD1	CASSVGRDSAYEQYF	TGTGCCAGCAGTGTGGGTAGGGACAGCGCCTACGAGCAGTACTTC
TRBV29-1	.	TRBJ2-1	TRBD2	CSVLTGGTTGEQFF	TGCAGCGTTCTGACGGGAGGGACGACGGGGGAGCAGTTCTTC
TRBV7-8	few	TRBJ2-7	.	CASRPRTLAYEQYF	TGTGCCAGCAGACCAAGGACTCTAGCCTACGAGCAGTACTTC
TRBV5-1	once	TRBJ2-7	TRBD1	CASSQWTGSSYEQYF	TGCGCCAGCAGCCAATGGACAGGGAGCTCCTACGAGCAGTACTTC
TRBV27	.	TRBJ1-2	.	CASSRGSYGYTF	TGTGCCAGCAGCCGCGGAAGCTATGGCTACACCTTC
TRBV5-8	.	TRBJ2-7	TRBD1	CASNRQGYYEQYF	TGTGCCAGCAACCGACAGGGTTACTACGAGCAGTACTTC
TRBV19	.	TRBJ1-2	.	CASSLGANYGYTF	TGTGCCAGTAGTCTCGGGGCTAACTATGGCTACACCTTC
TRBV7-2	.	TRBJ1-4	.	CASSPSGGNEKLFF	TGTGCCAGCAGCCCCTCGGGGGGAAACGAAAAACTGTTTTTT
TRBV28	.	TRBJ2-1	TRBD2	CASSSLSGKTYNEQFF	TGTGCCAGCAGTTCTCTAAGCGGGAAAACTTACAATGAGCAGTTCTTC
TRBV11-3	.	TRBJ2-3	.	CASSPGGAGRLDTQYF	TGTGCCAGCAGCCCGGGCGGGGCCGGACGCCTAGATACGCAGTATTTT
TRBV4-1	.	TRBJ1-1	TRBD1	CASSQDGQGPTEAFF	TGCGCCAGCAGCCAAGACGGACAGGGACCCACTGAAGCTTTCTTT
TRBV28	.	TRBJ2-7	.	CASSPAGGFGIFDNQYF	TGTGCCAGCAGCCCCGCAGGGGGGTTTGGGATCTTCGACAACCAGTACTTC
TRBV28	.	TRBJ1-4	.	CASSLRGHQNEKLFF	TGTGCCAGCAGTCTTAGGGGCCATCAGAATGAAAAACTGTTTTTT
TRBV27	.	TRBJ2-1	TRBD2	CASSPGLAGGPLSSYNEQFF	TGTGCCAGCAGTCCGGGACTAGCGGGAGGGCCACTGAGCTCCTACAATGAGCAGTTCTTC
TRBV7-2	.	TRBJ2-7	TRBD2	CASRLLAGVSYEQYF	TGTGCCAGCAGACTTCTAGCGGGAGTGTCCTACGAGCAGTACTTC
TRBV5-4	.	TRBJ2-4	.	CASSLSGAKNIQYF	TGTGCCAGCAGCTTGAGCGGAGCCAAAAACATTCAGTACTTC
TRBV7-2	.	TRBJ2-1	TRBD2	CASSLGLAGGYSYNEQFF	TGTGCCAGCAGCTTAGGACTAGCGGGAGGTTACTCCTACAATGAGCAGTTCTTC
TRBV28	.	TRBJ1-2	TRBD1	CASSADRPFYGYTF	TGTGCCAGCAGTGCGGACAGGCCTTTCTATGGCTACACCTTC
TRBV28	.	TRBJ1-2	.	CASSLWDSQRGYTF	TGTGCCAGCAGTTTATGGGACAGCCAAAGGGGCTACACCTTC